The present T cell receptor (beta chain) was sequenced within a study of blood T cell repertoires in COVID-19. Study context: Collection of acute and convalescent COVID-19 samples took place in the United States, Italy and Spain. In each case, the material was cDNA or gDNA derived from T cells, B-cell-depleted T cells, or PBMCs.

Per the original data handling: Amplification from reference gene primers served as the basis for estimated nucleated cell counts. Repertoires were generated with immunoSEQ multiplex PCR, while TCRdb's copy carries only in-frame clones and drops some. V, J and clone size are taken as reported in that table, and D and trimming were inferred from the DNA itself. The table shows about 49,000 clones, with 82% occurring only once. Trimming took 3 bases from V and 0 from J, leaving 6 bases between them. This CDR3 comprises 13 residues. Comments on this clone: The identical CDR3 is also encoded by other nucleotide sequences in the sample.

The rearrangement joins TRBV12-3 or TRBV12-4 to TRBJ2-7; D is undetermined. The origin of this receptor is an older woman with acute or convalescent COVID-19. Sequenced input: peripheral blood. The CDR3 bases are TGTGCCAGCAGTTTTAGCCACTCCTACGAGCAGTACTTC. Encoded protein: CASSFSHSYEQYF.